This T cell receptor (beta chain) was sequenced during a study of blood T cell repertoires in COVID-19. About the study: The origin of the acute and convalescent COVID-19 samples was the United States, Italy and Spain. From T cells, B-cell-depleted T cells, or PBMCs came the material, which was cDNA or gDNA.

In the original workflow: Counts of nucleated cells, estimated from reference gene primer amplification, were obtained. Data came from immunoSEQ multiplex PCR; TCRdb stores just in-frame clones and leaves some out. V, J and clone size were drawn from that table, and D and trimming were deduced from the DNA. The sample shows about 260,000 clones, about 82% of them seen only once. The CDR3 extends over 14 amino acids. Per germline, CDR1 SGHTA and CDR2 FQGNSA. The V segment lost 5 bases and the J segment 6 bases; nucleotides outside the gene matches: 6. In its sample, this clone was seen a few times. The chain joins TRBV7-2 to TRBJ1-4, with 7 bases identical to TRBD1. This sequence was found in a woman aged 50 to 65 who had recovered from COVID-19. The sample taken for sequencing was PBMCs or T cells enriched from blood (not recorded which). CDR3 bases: TGTGCCAGCAGCGAGAGGGGGCCTTATGAAAAACTGTTTTTT. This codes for CASSERGPYEKLFF.